This T cell receptor beta chain stems from a study of T cells in Graves' hyperthyroidism and ophthalmopathy (dated by TCRdb to about 2019). Looking at the study overall: Peripheral blood was sampled at the time of initial diagnosis, prior to any treatment. To identify TCR V-J signatures that set the groups apart, the researchers used a discovery cohort of 95 to 100 patients, made up of fewer than 50 with Graves' ophthalmopathy and about 59 with stable Graves' hyperthyroidism. After blood sampling, hyperthyroidism patients were treated with methimazole at a starting dose of 30 mg daily, and ophthalmopathy patients were treated with high-dose intravenous methylprednisolone. Whether ophthalmopathy could be predicted prospectively was tested in an independent validation cohort made up of 18 to 20 hyperthyroidism patients plus 17 patients who later progressed to ophthalmopathy. According to the paper, TCR Vbeta CDR3 sequencing was carried out on 120 to 150 peripheral blood samples, which came from 40 to 45 ophthalmopathy, around 74 hyperthyroidism and roughly 17 progressor patients. The approximately 100 discovery patients were randomly divided into training and test sets at a 7:3 ratio. Thyroid tissue and blood T-cell repertoires from about six Graves' hyperthyroidism patients were also compared in the study. Study-wide conclusions, independent of this receptor: A 13 V-J signature model separated ophthalmopathy from stable hyperthyroidism, with around 91% sensitivity and roughly 81% specificity in cross-validation and 80%/75% in testing. In validation, progression to ophthalmopathy was predicted by the model with around 70% sensitivity and 72.22% specificity, a median of approximately 6.5 months before onset. Most expanded thyroid clonotypes (frequency above 0.001) were also found in blood, which suggests that blood repertoires may mirror thyroid immune responses. No statistical method was used to fix the sample size in advance, and group allocation was not hidden from the investigators.

Between the V and J ends, shortened by 1 base and 3 bases respectively, the junction contains 10 bases. Reading from cysteine to phenylalanine, the CDR3 counts 13 amino acids. Only the CDR3 region is kept as DNA, spanning 39 bases read in frame from base 1. CDR1 and CDR2 are drawn from the germline V gene (reference sequence): GTSNPN, SVGIG. The TCR beta CDR3 regions were amplified from RNA transcripts. The first round of RT-PCR for the TCR CDR3 was performed with the HTBI primer set and the Qiagen OneStep RT-PCR kit. Libraries were constructed in a second round of multiplex PCR, after which size selection and purification were performed. Libraries were sequenced paired-end with 100 bp reads on an Illumina HiSeq2000. Per the original workflow: SOAPnuke was used to process the raw data, removing reads that contained adapters or uncalled bases, had a mean Phred below 15, or lacked an exact match to the constant primer or identifier. COPE v1.2.5 was used to merge high-quality paired reads, and clonotypes were defined as unique nucleotide sequences. MiTCR v1.1 was used to align the clonotypes against IMGT TRBV, TRBD and TRBJ reference segments. Only V-J combinations with frequency above 0.0001, covering about 99% of repertoires, were analysed. A TCS score was defined as the ratio between F50 (clonal expansion) and ExV (chaos), using BLOSUM62-based TCRdist between CDR3 peptides within each V-J. Welch's t-statistics and random forest reduced 500 to 550 V-J features to about 13, which were used in a naive Bayes classifier (R e1071). TCRdb itself trimmed the public reads at Q25 with fastp, ran MiXCR and retained productive beta chains. Rows are combined by CDR3 protein, so each entry shows the most common genes and DNA. The V and J calls and clone size are TCRdb's, not the authors'. Recorded for this sample are under 300,000 distinct CDR3 sequences; roughly 15% of them occurred a single time. Of the sample, roughly 8.2% falls within the top ten clones.

A patient counted as having stable Graves' hyperthyroidism if no progression to ophthalmopathy occurred over 18 months of follow-up. Hyperthyroidism patients were newly diagnosed, had a disease duration of under 2 months, and were aged 18 to 65 years. The study excluded patients with uncontrolled infections, other autoimmune diseases, pregnancy or lactation. Diagnoses were established on the basis of clinical symptoms, serum thyroxine and TRAb, thyroid ultrasound, and orbital computed tomography. PBMCs were separated from 8 to 10 ml of fresh peripheral blood using Ficoll-Paque density gradient centrifugation. Trizol reagent was used to extract total RNA, and RNA quality was then checked on an Agilent 2100 Bioanalyzer. This clonotype was observed many times. Its recognized antigen is unknown. It has no much larger one-base neighbor in the sample; base qualities were not kept.

Source material: blood. The receptor's source is a woman aged 35 to 49 with Graves' hyperthyroidism. The V and J segments used are TRBV30 and TRBJ2-7, with no reliable assignment of the D segment. The DNA sequence follows: TGTGCCTGGAGTGACATAGCAGGCTACGAGCAGTACTTC. It translates to CAWSDIAGYEQYF. The variable domain in full, with residues beyond the CDR3 obtained from the reference TRBV30 and TRBJ2-7 genes, is SQTIHQWPATLVQPVGSPLSLECTVEGTSNPNLYWYRQAAGRGLQLLFYSVGIGQISSEVPQNLSASRPQDRQFILSSKKLLLSDSGFYLCAWSDIAGYEQYFGPGTRLTVT.